Below are 12 T cell receptor beta chains sequenced from a single sample in a study of early T cells in non-severe SARS-CoV-2 infection. A single record per CDR3 protein comes from TCRdb applying MiXCR to the 5' RACE reads. The data contain more than 70,000 distinct CDR3 sequences, roughly an eighth of them singletons. The sample was whole blood. The receptors derive from an adult who was a healthcare worker with PCR-confirmed SARS-CoV-2 infection or an uninfected control (not recorded which).

The chain joins TRBV4-2 to TRBJ1-6; unclear D gene. V lost 0 bases, J lost 1 base, and 10 bases lay in between. The germline V gene encodes CDR1 LGHNA and CDR2 YNFKEQ. This CDR3 spans 17 amino acids. CDR3 amino acids: CASSQDPRVSYNSPLHF. The CDR3 bases are TGTGCCAGCAGCCAAGATCCGAGGGTATCCTATAATTCACCCCTCCACTTT.

J is TRBJ2-3 and V is TRBV7-2, with D uncertain. Germline loops: CDR1 SGHTA, CDR2 FQGNSA. The CDR3 runs to 9 residues. The CDR3 region is CTGTDTQYF. The DNA for the CDR3 is TGTACGGGCACAGATACGCAGTATTTT.

This clonotype came up many times. V and J are TRBV29-1 and TRBJ2-3; D gene ambiguous. Germline lookup yields CDR1 SQVTM and CDR2 ANQGSEA. Trimming cost V 8 bases and J 0 bases, with 9 bases left between them. CDR3 length: 12 residues. Here the CDR3 reads CSSMLSTDTQYF. CDR3 nucleotides: TGCAGCTCAATGCTAAGCACAGATACGCAGTATTTT.

This clonotype was seen repeatedly, ten times or more. This rearrangement joins TRBV6-2 or TRBV6-3 to TRBJ2-7; D is perhaps TRBD1 (6 bases). The ends were cut back, 7 bases at V and 0 bases at J, with 19 bases in the middle. This CDR3 comprises 16 residues. Germline lookup yields CDR1 MNHEY and CDR2 SVGEGT. CDR3 nucleotide sequence: TGTGCCAGCAAACTACCCACAGGGCAGCTCTCCTACGAGCAGTACTTC. Its protein product is CASKLPTGQLSYEQYF.

The chain combines TRBV20-1 with TRBJ1-1, with D hard to call. V lost 5 bases and J lost 0, with 7 bases in between. This CDR3 comprises 12 residues. Germline CDR1 reads DFQATT; CDR2 reads SNEGSKA (reference sequence). The CDR3 DNA reads TGCAGTGCTTTGCGGTTGAACACTGAAGCTTTCTTT. It is translated as CSALRLNTEAFF.

The rearrangement joins TRBV10-3 to TRBJ1-5; D gene ambiguous. Germline V gives CDR1 ENHRY, CDR2 SYGVKD. The V gene lost 0 bases and the J gene lost 3 bases, with 6 bases spanning the gap. The CDR3 runs 14 residues. The CDR3 sequence: CAISESNTNQPQHF. For the CDR3, the DNA is TGTGCCATCAGTGAGTCGAACACCAATCAGCCCCAGCATTTT.

This clonotype was seen a few times. The gene calls are TRBV6-1 and TRBJ2-6, with D hard to call. CDR1 is MNHNS and CDR2 is SASEGT in the germline V gene. Trimming removed 1 base at V and 1 base at J, with 5 bases between. The CDR3 has 15 amino acids. The CDR3 DNA reads as TGTGCCAGCAGTGAAGGAAGTTCTGGGGCCAACGTCCTGACTTTC. Translating it yields CASSEGSSGANVLTF.

For the CDR3, the DNA is TGTGCCAGCAGCGTAGGACAGGGGGCTGAGACCCAGTACTTC. Amino acids: CASSVGQGAETQYF. This chain uses TRBV9 with TRBJ2-5; 10 bases agree with TRBD1. CDR3 length equals 14 residues. V lost 0 bases, J lost 5 bases, and 1 base stayed unmatched. Germline CDR1 reads SGDLS; CDR2 reads YYNGEE.

Many counts were recorded for this clonotype. The rearrangement joins TRBV10-3 to TRBJ1-1; weak D call: TRBD1 (6 bases). V was clipped by 6 bases and J by 5 bases, with 16 bases between them. CDR1 is ENHRY, CDR2 SYGVKD, per germline. CDR3 length: 14 amino acids. CDR3 DNA sequence: TGTGCCATCAGCACAGGGCCGGTAGGGACTGAAGCTTTCTTT. Translated, it gives CAISTGPVGTEAFF.

This clonotype was observed many times. The chain carries TRBV28 and TRBJ2-5, with 12 bases fitting TRBD2. Germline CDR1 reads MDHEN; CDR2 reads SYDVKM. With 3 bases clipped from V and 5 bases from J, the junction kept 10 bases outside the gene matches. The CDR3 contains 17 residues. CDR3: CASSLRPLAGGPETQYF. Written as DNA, the CDR3 is TGTGCCAGCAGTTTGAGGCCCCTAGCGGGGGGGCCTGAGACCCAGTACTTC.

The rearrangement uses TRBV2 and TRBJ2-1; TRBD1 matches at 7 bases. Germline assignment: CDR1 SNHLY and CDR2 FYNNEI. This CDR3 has 15 amino acids. After removal of 4 bases from V and 2 bases from J, the junction contained 5 bases not matched to a gene. The CDR3 loop is CASSVPQGPYNEQFF. As DNA, the CDR3 is TGTGCCAGCAGTGTCCCACAGGGGCCCTACAATGAGCAGTTCTTC.

The chain carries TRBV4-3 and TRBJ2-3; D is unresolved. The CDR3 totals 13 residues. CDR1 LGHNA and CDR2 YSLEER come from the germline V gene. Trimming took 1 base from V and 2 from J, leaving 4 bases between them. The CDR3 DNA reads as TGCGCCAGCAGCCAAGTCGTCACAGATACGCAGTATTTT. Its protein is CASSQVVTDTQYF.